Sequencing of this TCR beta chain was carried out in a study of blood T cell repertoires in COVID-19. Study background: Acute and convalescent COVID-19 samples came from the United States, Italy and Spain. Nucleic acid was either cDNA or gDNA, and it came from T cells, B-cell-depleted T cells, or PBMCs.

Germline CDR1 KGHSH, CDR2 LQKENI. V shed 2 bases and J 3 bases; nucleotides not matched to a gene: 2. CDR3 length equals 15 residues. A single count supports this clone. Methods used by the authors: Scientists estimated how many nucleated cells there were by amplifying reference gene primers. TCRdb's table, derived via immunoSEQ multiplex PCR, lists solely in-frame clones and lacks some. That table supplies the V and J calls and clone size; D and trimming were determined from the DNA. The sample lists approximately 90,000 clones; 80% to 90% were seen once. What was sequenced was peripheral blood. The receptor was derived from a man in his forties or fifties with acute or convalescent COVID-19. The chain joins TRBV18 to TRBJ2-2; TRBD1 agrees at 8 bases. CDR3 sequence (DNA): TGTGCCAGCTCACCAAAGACAGGGGACACCGGGGAGCTGTTTTTT. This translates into CASSPKTGDTGELFF.